The T cell receptor beta chain described here comes from a study of cytomegalovirus exposure and HLA in healthy donors. The CDR3 has 16 amino acids. The V segment lost 4 bases and the J segment 1 base; nucleotides outside the gene matches: 8. Germline loops: CDR1 SGHRS, CDR2 YFSETQ. The primer mix had 60 Vbeta and 13 Jbeta primers. Produced via immunoSEQ multiplex PCR; TCRdb's table is partial and in-frame only. The sample holds roughly 190,000 clones, 81% seen once. This sequence joins TRBV5-1 and TRBJ1-1; 9 nucleotides align to TRBD1. The specimen sequenced was PBMCs. This TCR was recovered from a man aged 18 to 29 in good health and CMV-seronegative. The CDR3 spells CASSVGTGFRNTEAFF. CDR3 bases: TGCGCCAGCAGCGTCGGGACAGGGTTTAGGAACACTGAAGCTTTCTTT.